The clone carrying this TCR beta chain has at least ten counts. Its antigen is not known. The source of the sample is a study of T cells after yellow fever vaccination. Trimming removed 5 bases from V and 7 bases from J, with 17 bases in between. This CDR3 region has 14 residues. CDR1 and CDR2 from the germline V gene are SEHNR and FQNEAQ (reference sequence). From the 5' RACE reads, TCRdb called clonotypes with MiXCR, one entry per CDR3 protein. The profile covers roughly 340,000 distinct CDR3 sequences, with roughly 8.7% appearing a single time and more than 15% taken by the ten largest. Study-level points and caveats: The study found a weaker secondary response that peaked faster, day 5 versus 15.

The chain is built from TRBV7-9 and TRBJ1-1, with TRBD1 as a possible D gene (6 bases). This sequence was found in a man aged 18 to 29 who received the YFV17D yellow fever vaccine. The sample here was PBMCs, taken on the day of the first yellow fever vaccination. The CDR3 DNA follows: TGTGCCAGCAGCCTCCCCTCGGGGGCTGGTGAAGCTTTCTTT. Translating it yields CASSLPSGAGEAFF.